The 14 T cell receptor beta chains below come from one sample, sequenced in a study of CD8 T cells in ankylosing spondylitis. MiXCR, applied by TCRdb to the 5' RACE reads, yields one record per CDR3 protein. The sample lists about 300,000 distinct CDR3 sequences, around 21% seen once, with about 4% in the top ten. The sequenced sample was blood, either unsorted or a sorted T cell fraction (not recorded which). The receptor set was obtained from a female donor with ankylosing spondylitis or in good health (not recorded which).

V usage is TRBV11-3 and J usage is TRBJ2-1; 13 bases line up with TRBD2. Germline trimming cut 5 bases from V and 10 bases from J; bases unmatched to any gene: 2. This CDR3 region has 13 residues. CDR1 and CDR2 (germline): SGHNT, YENEEA. CDR3 region: CASSGLAGEEQFF. As DNA, the CDR3 is TGTGCCAGCAGCGGACTAGCGGGAGAAGAGCAGTTCTTC.

The chain couples TRBV4-2 to TRBJ2-1; D might be TRBD1 (5 bases). Germline V lookup: CDR1 LGHNA, CDR2 YNFKEQ. Trimming took 1 base from V and 5 from J, leaving 12 bases between them. This CDR3 has 15 amino acids. The CDR3 sequence is CASSQGGRGHNEQFF. For the CDR3, the DNA is TGTGCCAGCAGCCAAGGAGGAAGGGGCCACAATGAGCAGTTCTTC.

This clonotype has just a few counts. The rearrangement links TRBV4-3 to TRBJ2-3, with D unclear. The CDR3 contains 15 residues. V lost 0 bases, J lost 4 bases, and 11 bases lay in between. Germline V gene data show CDR1 as LGHNA and CDR2 as YSLEER. The DNA of the CDR3 is TGCGCCAGCAGCCAAGAGGGAATTGGAGCAGATACGCAGTATTTT. Amino acids: CASSQEGIGADTQYF.

V gene TRBV2 combines with J gene TRBJ2-6, with TRBD1 as a possible D gene (5 bases). From germline, CDR1 is SNHLY and CDR2 FYNNEI. This CDR3 has 16 amino acids. Deletions cut 7 bases from V and 0 bases from J, with 13 bases between. The CDR3 sequence is CASKRQPNSGANVLTF. The CDR3 DNA follows: TGTGCCAGCAAGAGACAGCCTAACTCTGGGGCCAACGTCCTGACTTTC.

The chain combines TRBV20-1 with TRBJ2-3; D not certain. The CDR3 length is 13 residues. CDR1 and CDR2 from the germline V gene are DFQATT and SNEGSKA (reference sequence). The CDR3 DNA reads as TGCACCCCCTCTAAGAGGATAGCAGATACGCAGTATTTT. Protein product: CTPSKRIADTQYF.

This clonotype occurred a few times. This chain links TRBV27 with TRBJ2-6; D is uncertain. Between the trimmed V and J ends, which lost 4 bases and 0 bases, there was a span of 10 bases. The CDR3 has 16 residues. Germline CDR1 is MNHEY and CDR2 is SMNVEV (reference sequence). The CDR3: CASSYLTGSGANVLTF. The CDR3 nucleotides are TGTGCCAGCAGTTACTTGACCGGCTCTGGGGCCAACGTCCTGACTTTC.

V is TRBV7-9 and J is TRBJ1-2; 7 positions agree with TRBD1. The V and J ends lost 1 base and 4 bases, in that order; junction bases with no gene match: 3. The CDR3 contains 14 residues. The germline V gene has CDR1 SEHNR and CDR2 FQNEAQ (reference sequence). Written as DNA, the CDR3 is TGTGCCAGCAGCTTAGGCGGACAGGCCTATGGCTACACCTTC. Translated: CASSLGGQAYGYTF.

The chain uses TRBV4-3 and TRBJ2-2; D unclear. The CDR3 loop spans 16 amino acids. Germline assignment: CDR1 LGHNA and CDR2 YSLEER. V shed 1 base and J shed 4 bases, with 13 bases lying between them. The CDR3 is CASSQVAGYPTGELFF. CDR3 nucleotides: TGCGCCAGCAGCCAAGTTGCCGGATATCCCACCGGGGAGCTGTTTTTT.

V usage is TRBV7-6 and J usage is TRBJ1-1, with D maybe TRBD1 (5 bases). Germline CDR1 SGHVS, CDR2 FNYEAQ. This CDR3 is built from 14 residues. V lost 4 bases and J 4 bases, leaving 13 bases between the germline ends. The CDR3 protein is CASSSGRGGTEAFF. DNA of the CDR3: TGTGCCAGCAGCTCGGGACGGGGAGGCACTGAAGCTTTCTTT.

This clonotype was detected many times. The rearrangement uses TRBV20-1 and TRBJ2-1, with D hard to call. Germline V CDR1 and CDR2: DFQATT, SNEGSKA (reference sequence). The CDR3 is made up of 14 amino acids. The V and J ends lost 3 bases and 1 base respectively, with 10 bases between them. The CDR3 spells CSARSLVSYNEQFF. Written as DNA, the CDR3 is TGCAGTGCTAGGTCTTTGGTGTCCTACAATGAGCAGTTCTTC.

This clonotype was seen a few times. The chain is built from TRBV10-3 and TRBJ2-7, with D perhaps being TRBD1 or TRBD2 (5 bases each). Germline loops: CDR1 ENHRY, CDR2 SYGVKD. The CDR3 contains 17 residues. Trimming removed 5 bases at V and 0 bases at J, with 20 bases between. CDR3 sequence (DNA): TGTGCCATCAGTCTAAGAAGGAGGCAGGGAATCTCCTACGAGCAGTACTTC. This encodes CAISLRRRQGISYEQYF.

The V call is TRBV29-1, the J call TRBJ1-2, with 8 bases aligning to TRBD1. Germline V lookup: CDR1 SQVTM, CDR2 ANQGSEA. This CDR3 has 13 amino acids. J lost 4 bases, V lost 5 bases, and 6 bases had no gene match. The chain's CDR3 is CSVMDRVGYGYTF. In DNA form, the CDR3 reads TGCAGCGTTATGGACAGGGTGGGCTATGGCTACACCTTC.

V and J are TRBV30 and TRBJ1-2; no clear D. Germline V gene data show CDR1 as GTSNPN and CDR2 as SVGIG (reference sequence). The length of the CDR3 is 11 residues. V was shortened by 4 bases and J by 8 bases, with 11 bases between the two germline ends. In DNA form, the CDR3 reads TGTGCCTGGACATCTTCGGGGGGCTACACCTTC. Encoded protein: CAWTSSGGYTF.

The rearrangement uses TRBV10-1 and TRBJ2-1; 8 bases agree with TRBD2. V was clipped by 3 bases and J by 1 base; unmatched bases: 5. The germline V gene encodes CDR1 WNHNN and CDR2 SYGVQD (reference sequence). The CDR3 length is 16 residues. The CDR3: CASSDGRGRSYNEQFF. The CDR3 nucleotides read TGCGCCAGCAGTGACGGGAGGGGAAGGTCCTACAATGAGCAGTTCTTC.